This is a list of T cell receptor beta chains from one sample in a study of early T cells in non-severe SARS-CoV-2 infection. MiXCR was run by TCRdb on the 5' RACE reads, yielding one entry per CDR3 protein. The repertoire holds tens of thousands of distinct CDR3 sequences, with 9.5% to 15% as singletons. The sequencing input was whole blood. The receptors stem from an adult who was a healthcare worker with PCR-confirmed SARS-CoV-2 infection or an uninfected control (not recorded which). Each CDR3 is given with its conserved first and last residue. The order of the fields is clone size, D gene, J gene, V gene, CDR3 DNA, CDR3 protein. D genes are given only for firm matches. The size entry is marked missing in some rows and otherwise reads once, few, many or a size class.

many | NA | TRBJ1-3 | TRBV29-1 | TGCAGCGTTGTGTTCCCAGGGGTTGGAAACACCATATATTTT | CSVVFPGVGNTIYF
many | TRBD1 | TRBJ2-3 | TRBV5-1 | TGCGCCAGCAGTCCGACAGGGGAGTCGGCAGATACGCAGTATTTT | CASSPTGESADTQYF
NA | NA | TRBJ1-2 | TRBV2 | TGTGCCAGCAGTGAGAGCGGAGGGTCGAACTATGGCTACACCTTC | CASSESGGSNYGYTF
NA | NA | TRBJ1-2 | TRBV4-2 | TGTGCCAGCAGCCAAGATTACGGTTATGGCTACACCTTC | CASSQDYGYGYTF
many | NA | TRBJ1-4 | TRBV20-1 | TGCAGTGCTAGACTCCGGACCGAAAAACTGTTTTTT | CSARLRTEKLFF
NA | TRBD2 | TRBJ2-3 | TRBV11-2 | TGTGCCAGCAGCTCAAGGGGAACTAGCGGGAGCACAGATACGCAGTATTTT | CASSSRGTSGSTDTQYF
NA | NA | TRBJ2-3 | TRBV2 | TGTGCCAGCAGTGAATCCGGAGCGGTTACAGATACGCAGTATTTT | CASSESGAVTDTQYF
NA | NA | TRBJ2-1 | TRBV28 | TGTGCCAGCAGGATCTTGTCTGAGCAGTTCTTC | CASRILSEQFF
few | TRBD2 | TRBJ2-4 | TRBV6-1 | TGTGCCAGCAGTGAAACGGGACTAGCGGGAGGGCCGCAAAACATTCAGTACTTC | CASSETGLAGGPQNIQYF
many | NA | TRBJ2-1 | TRBV6-5 | TGTGCCAGCAGTTACTCTCCTGCAAAGACCAATGAGCAGTTCTTC | CASSYSPAKTNEQFF